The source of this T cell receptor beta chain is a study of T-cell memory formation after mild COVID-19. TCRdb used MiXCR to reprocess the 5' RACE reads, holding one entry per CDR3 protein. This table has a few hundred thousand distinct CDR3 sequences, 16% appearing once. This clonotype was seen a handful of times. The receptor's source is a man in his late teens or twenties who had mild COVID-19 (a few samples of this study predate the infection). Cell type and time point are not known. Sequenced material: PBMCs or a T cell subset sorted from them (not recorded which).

The CDR3 loop reads CASSNRMNTEAFF. The CDR3 nucleotides are TGTGCCAGCAGCAATAGGATGAACACTGAAGCTTTCTTT. The rearrangement uses TRBV7-3 and TRBJ1-1; D not certain. V shed 5 bases and J shed 0 bases, with 7 bases lying between them. Germline V CDR1 and CDR2: SGHTA, FQGTGA. This CDR3 region has 13 residues. Supplemented by reference TRBV7-3 and TRBJ1-1, the full variable domain reads GAGVSQTPSNKVTEKGKYVELRCDPISGHTALYWYRQSLGQGPEFLIYFQGTGAADDSGLPNDRFFAVRPEGSVSTLKIQRTERGDSAVYLCASSNRMNTEAFFGQGTRLTVV.